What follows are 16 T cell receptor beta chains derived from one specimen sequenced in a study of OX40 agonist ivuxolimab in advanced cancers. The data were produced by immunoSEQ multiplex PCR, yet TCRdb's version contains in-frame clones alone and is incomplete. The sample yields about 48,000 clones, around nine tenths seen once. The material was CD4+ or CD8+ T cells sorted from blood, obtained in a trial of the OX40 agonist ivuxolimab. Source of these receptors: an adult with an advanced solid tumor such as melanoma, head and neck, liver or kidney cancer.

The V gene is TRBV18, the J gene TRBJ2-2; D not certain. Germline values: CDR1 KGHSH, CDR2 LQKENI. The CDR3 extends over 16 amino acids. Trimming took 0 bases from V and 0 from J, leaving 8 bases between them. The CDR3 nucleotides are TGTGCCAGCTCACCACCTGAGGCAGCGAACACCGGGGAGCTGTTTTTT. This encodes CASSPPEAANTGELFF. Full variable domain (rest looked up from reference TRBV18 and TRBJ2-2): NAGVMQNPRHLVRRRGQEARLRCSPMKGHSHVYWYRQLPEEGLKFMVYLQKENIIDESGMPKERFSAEFPKEGPSILRIQQVVRGDSAAYFCASSPPEAANTGELFFGEGSRLTVL.

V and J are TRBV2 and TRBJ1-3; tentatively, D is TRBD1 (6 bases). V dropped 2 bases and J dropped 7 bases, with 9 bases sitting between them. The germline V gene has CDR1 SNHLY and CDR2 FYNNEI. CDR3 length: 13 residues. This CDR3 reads CASSEQGRNTIYF. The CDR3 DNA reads TGTGCCAGCAGTGAACAGGGGCGGAACACCATATATTTT.

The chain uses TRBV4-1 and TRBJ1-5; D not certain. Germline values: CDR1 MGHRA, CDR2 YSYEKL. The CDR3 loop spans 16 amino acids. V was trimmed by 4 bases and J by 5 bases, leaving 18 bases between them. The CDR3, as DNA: TGCGCCAGCAGCCCTATTGGAAGGGTTCGTGATCAGCCCCAGCATTTT. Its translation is CASSPIGRVRDQPQHF.

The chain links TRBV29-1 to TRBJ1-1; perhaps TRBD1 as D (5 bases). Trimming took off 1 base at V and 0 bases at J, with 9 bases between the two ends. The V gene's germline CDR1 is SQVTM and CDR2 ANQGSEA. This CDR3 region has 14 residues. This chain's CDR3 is CSVEGGRLNTEAFF. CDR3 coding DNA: TGCAGCGTTGAAGGGGGACGTCTGAACACTGAAGCTTTCTTT.

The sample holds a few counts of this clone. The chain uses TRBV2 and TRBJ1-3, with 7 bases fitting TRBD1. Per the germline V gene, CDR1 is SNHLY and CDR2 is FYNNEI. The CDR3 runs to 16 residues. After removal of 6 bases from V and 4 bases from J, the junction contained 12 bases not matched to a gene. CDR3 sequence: CASRRGPQGSGNTIYF. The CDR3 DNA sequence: TGTGCCAGCAGGCGGGGCCCACAGGGGAGCGGAAACACCATATATTTT.

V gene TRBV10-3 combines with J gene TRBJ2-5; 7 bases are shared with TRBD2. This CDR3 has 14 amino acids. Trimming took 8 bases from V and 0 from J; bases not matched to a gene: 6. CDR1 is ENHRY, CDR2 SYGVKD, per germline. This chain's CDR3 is CAISAGVNQETQYF. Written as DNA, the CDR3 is TGTGCCATCTCCGCGGGGGTAAACCAAGAGACCCAGTACTTC.

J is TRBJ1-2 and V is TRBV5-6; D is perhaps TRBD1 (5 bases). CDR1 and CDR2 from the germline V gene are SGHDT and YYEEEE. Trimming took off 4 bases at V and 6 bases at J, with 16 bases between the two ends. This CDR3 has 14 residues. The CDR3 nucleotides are TGTGCCAGCAGCCTCGGACATTCCTCCCATGGCTACACCTTC. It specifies CASSLGHSSHGYTF. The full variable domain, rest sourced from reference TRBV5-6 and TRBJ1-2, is DAGVTQSPTHLIKTRGQQVTLRCSPKSGHDTVSWYQQALGQGPQFIFQYYEEEERQRGNFPDRFSGHQFPNYSSELNVNALLLGDSALYLCASSLGHSSHGYTFGSGTRLTVV.

In DNA form, the CDR3 reads TGTGCCAGCAGCCCCCCCGGGGCGTCGGGCACAGATACGCAGTATTTT. This encodes CASSPPGASGTDTQYF. The J gene is TRBJ2-3, the V gene TRBV11-1; the D call may be TRBD1 or TRBD2 (5 bases each). V gave up 5 bases and J gave up 1 base, with 16 bases separating them. Germline V gives CDR1 SGHAT, CDR2 FQDESV (reference sequence). This CDR3 has 16 amino acids.

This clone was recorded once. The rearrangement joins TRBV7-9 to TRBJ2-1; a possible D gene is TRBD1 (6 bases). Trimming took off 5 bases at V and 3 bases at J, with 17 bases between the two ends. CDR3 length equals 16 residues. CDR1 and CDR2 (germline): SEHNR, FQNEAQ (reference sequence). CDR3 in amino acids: CASSHGQRLFYNEQFF. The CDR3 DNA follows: TGTGCCAGCAGCCACGGACAGCGACTTTTCTACAATGAGCAGTTCTTC.

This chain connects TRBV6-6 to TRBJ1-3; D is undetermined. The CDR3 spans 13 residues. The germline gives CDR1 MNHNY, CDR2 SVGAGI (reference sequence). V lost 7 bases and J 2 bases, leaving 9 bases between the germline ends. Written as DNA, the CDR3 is TGTGCCAGCATTGAGGGAACTGGAAACACCATATATTTT. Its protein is CASIEGTGNTIYF.

CDR3 sequence: CSVSSTGGKNEKLFF. In DNA, the CDR3 is TGCAGCGTTTCCTCCACAGGGGGGAAGAATGAAAAACTGTTTTTT. The rearrangement uses TRBV29-1 and TRBJ1-4; 8 nucleotides match TRBD1. The trim removed 5 bases at V and 5 bases at J, leaving 10 bases unmatched. CDR3 size: 15 residues. Germline CDR1 and CDR2: SQVTM and ANQGSEA.

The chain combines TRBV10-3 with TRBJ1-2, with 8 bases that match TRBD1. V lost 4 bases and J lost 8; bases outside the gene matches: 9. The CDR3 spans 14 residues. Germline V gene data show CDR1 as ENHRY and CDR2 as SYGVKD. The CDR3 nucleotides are TGTGCCATCAGTGGGACAGGGAAGTCTGAAGGCTACACCTTC. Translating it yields CAISGTGKSEGYTF.

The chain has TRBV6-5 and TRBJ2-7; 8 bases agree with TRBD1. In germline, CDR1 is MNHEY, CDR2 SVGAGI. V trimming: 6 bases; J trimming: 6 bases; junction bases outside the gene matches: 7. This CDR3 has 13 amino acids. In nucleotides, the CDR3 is TGTGCCAGCAGAAAGGGACAGGCCTCCGAGCAGTACTTC. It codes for CASRKGQASEQYF.

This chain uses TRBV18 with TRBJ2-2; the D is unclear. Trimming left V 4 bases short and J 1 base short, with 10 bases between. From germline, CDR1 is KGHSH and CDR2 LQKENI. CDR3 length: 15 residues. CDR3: CASSLHVGNTGELFF. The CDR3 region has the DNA TGTGCCAGCTCACTCCACGTAGGGAACACCGGGGAGCTGTTTTTT.

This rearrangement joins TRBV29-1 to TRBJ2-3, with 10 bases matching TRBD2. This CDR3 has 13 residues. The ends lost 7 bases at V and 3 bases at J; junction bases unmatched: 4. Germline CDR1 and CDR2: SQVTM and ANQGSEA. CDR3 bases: TGCAGCGGGAGCGGGAGGGCTACAGATACGCAGTATTTT. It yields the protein CSGSGRATDTQYF.

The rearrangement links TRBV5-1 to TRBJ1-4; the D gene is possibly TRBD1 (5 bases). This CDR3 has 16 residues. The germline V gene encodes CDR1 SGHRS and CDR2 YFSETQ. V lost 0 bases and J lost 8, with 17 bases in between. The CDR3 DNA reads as TGCGCCAGCAGCTTGGCCCCCGGGGGAAATAAGGAAAAACTGTTTTTT. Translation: CASSLAPGGNKEKLFF. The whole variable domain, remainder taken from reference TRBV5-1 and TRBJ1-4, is KAGVTQTPRYLIKTRGQQVTLSCSPISGHRSVSWYQQTPGQGLQFLFEYFSETQRNKGNFPGRFSGRQFSNSRSEMNVSTLELGDSALYLCASSLAPGGNKEKLFFGSGTQLSVL.